Described below is a single T cell receptor beta chain sequence and its context. Its antigen is still unknown. TCRdb's copy holds only in-frame clones and misses some; the assay was immunoSEQ multiplex PCR. In the table there are tens of thousands of clones, around 81% of which are singletons. Trimming stripped 5 bases from V and 7 bases from J, with 12 bases between. The germline V gene encodes CDR1 SEHNR and CDR2 FQNEAQ (reference sequence). The CDR3 is 12 residues long. The record originates from a study of OX40 agonist ivuxolimab in advanced cancers. Study information: Patients received intravenous ivuxolimab every 2 weeks at 0.01 to 10 mg/kg. Study findings and constraints: Clonal expansion by week 6 occurred in CD4+ and CD8+ blood T cells (at 0.1 to 3.0 mg/kg).

The specimen was CD4+ or CD8+ T cells sorted from blood, collected in a trial of the OX40 agonist ivuxolimab. The TCR was taken from an adult with an advanced solid tumor such as melanoma, head and neck, liver or kidney cancer. The chain employs TRBV7-9 and TRBJ2-7; D possibly corresponds to TRBD2 (5 bases). This CDR3 reads CASSVAGPEQYF. The CDR3 bases are TGTGCCAGCAGCGTGGCGGGTCCGGAGCAGTACTTC.